Below are 18 T cell receptor beta chains sequenced from a single sample in a study of blood T cell repertoires in COVID-19 (dated by TCRdb to between 2020 and 2021). The library was obtained by the immunoSEQ multiplex PCR assay. This is the immuneACCESS table as TCRdb keeps it, with only in-frame sequences that have V and J called. A part of the clones is gone; compared with another copy, unresolved V genes explain less than half, and the rest is unexplained. This sample holds about 93,000 clones; around four fifths were observed only once. The ten largest clones represent roughly 15% of the sample. Sequenced input: peripheral blood. These receptors came from a human donor in a cohort sampled during active COVID-19.

The rearrangement uses TRBV6-6 and TRBJ1-3; maybe TRBD1 (5 bases). V was shortened by 4 bases and J by 0 bases, with 10 bases between the two germline ends. CDR3 length equals 15 residues. The germline CDR1 and CDR2 sequences are MNHNY and SVGAGI (reference sequence). CDR3 sequence (DNA): TGTGCCAGCAGTTTGGACACCCGCTCTGGAAACACCATATATTTT. Translating gives CASSLDTRSGNTIYF.

The chain is built from TRBV28 and TRBJ1-1; D may be TRBD1 (5 bases). The CDR3 has 13 residues. Trimming shortened V by 8 bases and J by 7 bases, and 17 bases separated the two germline ends. Germline values: CDR1 MDHEN, CDR2 SYDVKM. In DNA form, the CDR3 reads TGTGCCAGCTGGATTGGGGGGGGAGATGAAGCTTTCTTT. This gives the protein CASWIGGGDEAFF. Using reference TRBV28 and TRBJ1-1 for the parts outside the CDR3, the full variable domain is DVKVTQSSRYLVKRTGEKVFLECVQDMDHENMFWYRQDPGLGLRLIYFSYDVKMKEKGDIPEGYSVSREKKERFSLILESASTNQTSMYLCASWIGGGDEAFFGQGTRLTVV.

This chain joins TRBV28 and TRBJ1-3; perhaps TRBD1 as D (6 bases). CDR3 length equals 14 residues. Germline V CDR1 and CDR2: MDHEN, SYDVKM. Between the trimmed V and J ends, which lost 3 bases and 4 bases, there was a span of 10 bases. This CDR3 is CASSFHRAGNTIYF. The CDR3 nucleotides read TGTGCCAGCAGTTTTCACAGGGCCGGAAACACCATATATTTT.

The chain joins TRBV28 to TRBJ1-5, with D possibly being TRBD1 (5 bases). The CDR3 is 15 amino acids. Germline V gene lookup returns CDR1 MDHEN and CDR2 SYDVKM. V shed 4 bases and J shed 3 bases, with 13 bases lying between them. Written as DNA, the CDR3 is TGTGCCAGCAGTTCCAGGGTTACTCCCAATCAGCCCCAGCATTTT. Translated, it gives CASSSRVTPNQPQHF.

The V call is TRBV6-1, the J call TRBJ1-3, with TRBD1 matching 7 bases. Germline values: CDR1 MNHNS, CDR2 SASEGT. J was trimmed by 0 bases and V by 4 bases; bases with no gene match: 6. The CDR3 is made up of 16 amino acids. The CDR3 loop reads CASSAMTGNSGNTIYF. The CDR3, as DNA: TGTGCCAGCAGTGCAATGACAGGGAACTCTGGAAACACCATATATTTT.

This clone was seen a handful of times. V and J are TRBV5-1 and TRBJ1-2, with 10 bases fitting TRBD1. The CDR3 length is 15 residues. From germline, CDR1 is SGHRS and CDR2 YFSETQ. V lost 0 bases and J lost 4; bases outside the gene matches: 3. Here the CDR3 reads CASSLGQGALYGYTF. CDR3 in DNA: TGCGCCAGCAGCTTGGGACAGGGGGCCCTCTATGGCTACACCTTC.

The chain has TRBV19 and TRBJ1-2; 8 bases agree with TRBD1. V trimming: 10 bases; J trimming: 4 bases; junction bases outside the gene matches: 11. Germline-derived CDR1 and CDR2 are LNHDA and SQIVND (reference sequence). CDR3 length: 14 amino acids. The CDR3 loop reads CATHPPGGRYGYTF. The CDR3 coding sequence is TGTGCCACCCATCCCCCAGGGGGCCGCTATGGCTACACCTTC.

V and J are TRBV5-1 and TRBJ1-6; 9 bases are a match to TRBD1. In germline, CDR1 is SGHRS, CDR2 YFSETQ. V trimming: 4 bases; J trimming: 4 bases; junction bases outside the gene matches: 3. This CDR3 has 15 amino acids. CDR3 sequence reads: CASSQGTGYNSPLHF. CDR3 bases: TGCGCCAGCAGCCAAGGGACAGGGTATAATTCACCCCTCCACTTT.

This clone was seen only once. V is TRBV27 and J is TRBJ2-7; TRBD1 agrees at 10 bases. The CDR3 contains 14 residues. The trim removed 6 bases at V and 3 bases at J, leaving 5 bases unmatched. Per germline, CDR1 MNHEY and CDR2 SMNVEV (reference sequence). CDR3 coding DNA: TGTGCCAGCAGCTGGACAGGGGGGGGCTACGAGCAGTACTTC. Translating it yields CASSWTGGGYEQYF.

V usage is TRBV19 and J usage is TRBJ2-6; tentatively, D is TRBD1 (5 bases). In germline, CDR1 is LNHDA, CDR2 SQIVND (reference sequence). The length of the CDR3 is 13 residues. V was cut by 7 bases and J by 1 base, with 5 bases left in between. The CDR3 nucleotides read TGTGCCAGTACAGGGTCTGGGGCCAACGTCCTGACTTTC. Its translation: CASTGSGANVLTF.

The chain links TRBV4-1 to TRBJ2-2; 8 bases line up with TRBD2. Per the germline V gene, CDR1 is MGHRA and CDR2 is YSYEKL. This CDR3 is built from 14 residues. Trimming removed 4 bases from V and 7 bases from J; junction bases left unmatched: 5. CDR3 in DNA: TGCGCCAGCAGCCCCCTCGGGGGGGTCGGGGAGCTGTTTTTT. Translation: CASSPLGGVGELFF.

The chain combines TRBV6-5 with TRBJ2-3; the match to TRBD2 covers 7 bases. The CDR3 length is 14 residues. V shed 6 bases, J shed 2 bases, and the junction held 5 bases outside the gene matches. Germline values: CDR1 MNHEY, CDR2 SVGAGI. This CDR3 reads CASRLAAFTDTQYF. The CDR3 DNA is TGTGCCAGCAGGCTAGCGGCTTTCACAGATACGCAGTATTTT.

The rearrangement uses TRBV29-1 and TRBJ2-3, with TRBD2 matching over 8 bases. This CDR3 spans 16 amino acids. Per the germline V gene, CDR1 is SQVTM and CDR2 is ANQGSEA. V lost 7 bases and J lost 1; bases outside the gene matches: 13. CDR3 sequence: CSARSSSGHRTDTQYF. The CDR3 coding sequence is TGCAGCGCCCGCTCTTCTAGCGGGCACCGCACAGATACGCAGTATTTT.

This clone was detected once. The chain links TRBV3-1 (or the pseudogene TRBV3-2) to TRBJ1-1; no firm D call. Looked up from germline, CDR1 is LGHDT and CDR2 is YNNKEL (reference sequence). Trimming took 4 bases from V and 5 from J, leaving 17 bases between them. CDR3 size: 15 residues. The CDR3 nucleotides read TGTGCCAGCAGCCCTTCGCCGGGAGGGCGTACTGAAGCTTTCTTT. This encodes CASSPSPGGRTEAFF.

This clone is a singleton in its sample. The rearrangement links TRBV6-5 to TRBJ1-4; 9 bases are a match to TRBD1. The germline V gene has CDR1 MNHEY and CDR2 SVGAGI. V shed 8 bases and J 6 bases; nucleotides not matched to a gene: 4. The CDR3 has 13 residues. The CDR3 sequence is CASEGQGHEKLFF. CDR3 nucleotide sequence: TGTGCCAGCGAGGGACAGGGTCATGAAAAACTGTTTTTT.

The chain recombines TRBV5-8 with TRBJ1-1; possible D gene TRBD1, 5 bases. CDR3 length: 15 amino acids. Germline CDR1 SGHTS, CDR2 YDEGEE. Trimming pared 0 bases from V and 1 base from J, leaving 10 bases between. This CDR3 reads CASSLAGLQNTEAFF. CDR3 nucleotide sequence: TGTGCCAGCAGCTTGGCGGGACTCCAGAACACTGAAGCTTTCTTT.

This chain joins TRBV30 and TRBJ2-5; 10 bases match TRBD2. The junction had 9 bases not matched to a gene; V was cut back by 0 bases and J by 2 bases. CDR3 length: 17 residues. Germline V gene sequence: CDR1 GTSNPN, CDR2 SVGIG (reference sequence). The CDR3 DNA is TGTGCCTGGAGTGTGGGAAGCGGGGGGGCCGTTCAAGAGACCCAGTACTTC. Its translation: CAWSVGSGGAVQETQYF.

The chain uses TRBV6-1 and TRBJ2-2, with a weak D call TRBD1 (6 bases). Between the trimmed V and J ends, which lost 3 bases and 6 bases, there was a span of 11 bases. Germline V gene lookup returns CDR1 MNHNS and CDR2 SASEGT. The length of the CDR3 is 14 residues. In DNA form, the CDR3 reads TGTGCCAGCAGTGACAGGGGCGTGTCCGGGGAGCTGTTTTTT. It specifies CASSDRGVSGELFF.